This T cell receptor beta chain was sequenced in a study of T-cell reconstitution after alpha-beta-depleted transplantation in children. CDR3 length equals 12 residues. V was trimmed by 7 bases and J by 2 bases, leaving 8 bases between them. The V gene's germline CDR1 is MNHNY and CDR2 SVGAGI (reference sequence). TCRbeta library construction was performed incorporating unique molecular identifiers. One entry per CDR3 protein results from TCRdb running MiXCR on the PCR reads. The table has approximately 340,000 distinct CDR3 sequences, about a tenth seen once. The chain employs TRBV6-6 and TRBJ1-2; D gene unclear. This receptor was taken from a human donor who donated a stem cell graft to a child with acute lymphoblastic leukemia. The specimen was PBMCs from the stem cell graft donor, collected from the stem cell graft. The CDR3 loop is CASTHGNYGYTF. CDR3 coding DNA: TGTGCCAGCACGCATGGAAACTATGGCTACACCTTC.